This entry is about one T cell receptor beta chain. The target antigen is unknown. The data derive from a study of monozygotic twins with inflammatory bowel disease. Whole-study findings and limits: Distinction of different T cell subtypes was not possible. Diversity of TCRbeta measured by inverse Simpson was lower in IBD patients than in healthy co-twins. Repertoire similarity was not found to differ between concordant and discordant twins, possibly from limited power.

Reanalyzing the 5' RACE reads, TCRdb keeps one entry per CDR3 protein, without DNA. This repertoire includes some 300,000 distinct CDR3 sequences. The sample was blood. This TCR derives from a human donor with ulcerative colitis or Crohn's disease, or a healthy co-twin of an affected twin (not recorded which).

The CDR3 is CASGGQGKGVKNIQYF. The chain combines TRBV28 with TRBJ2-4; TCRdb lists TRBD1, though no DNA is available to test this call. CDR3 length: 16 amino acids. The germline V gene has CDR1 MDHEN and CDR2 SYDVKM.